This T cell receptor (beta chain) comes out of a study of shared clonotypes between healthy human individuals. Findings and limits, study-wide: In general, naive subsets displayed greater estimated richness than memory subsets did.

All donors were healthy HIV-negative adults lacking recent acute infections or vaccinations. On this clone itself: What it binds is not known.

V was trimmed by 5 bases and J by 2 bases, leaving 16 bases between them. Germline-derived CDR1 and CDR2 are MGHDK and SYGVNS. This CDR3 has 16 amino acids. Measured with immunoSEQ multiplex PCR; TCRdb has only the in-frame clones, and not every one. The data contain 95,000 to 120,000 clones, under 70% of them singletons. The V call is TRBV25-1, the J call TRBJ2-1, with D perhaps matching TRBD2 (5 bases). This clonotype originated in a woman in her 30s in good health. Sequencing input: memory CD8+ T cells sorted from blood. Indicated subset: CD45RO+ cells pooled with CCR7-negative TemRA cells. The CDR3 loop is CASSSQAATAYNEQFF. DNA for the CDR3: TGTGCCAGCAGTTCCCAAGCGGCCACCGCCTACAATGAGCAGTTCTTC.